These 8 T cell receptor beta chains were all obtained from the same sample, sequenced in a study of chemoradiotherapy in HPV16-positive cancers. Profiled with immunoSEQ multiplex PCR; TCRdb holds only in-frame clones, not every one. The repertoire holds fewer than 9,500 clones, approximately 79% seen once, with approximately 16% in the top ten. The sample here was tumor tissue, taken from a patient who underwent chemoradiotherapy. The receptors originated from a human donor with HPV-associated anogenital cancer.

V usage is TRBV25-1 and J usage is TRBJ2-7, with 9 bases fitting TRBD1. The CDR3 spans 15 residues. V lost 2 bases to trimming and J lost 6 bases; unmatched junction nucleotides: 8. The germline V gene encodes CDR1 MGHDK and CDR2 SYGVNS. Written as DNA, the CDR3 is TGTGCCAGCAGTGAACCCGGGACAGGGTGGAGCGAGCAGTACTTC. This gives the protein CASSEPGTGWSEQYF.

The chain carries TRBV7-9 and TRBJ2-1; 7 nucleotides line up with TRBD1. The CDR3 has 14 amino acids. V shed 2 bases and J 4 bases; nucleotides not matched to a gene: 2. Germline-derived CDR1 and CDR2 are SEHNR and FQNEAQ (reference sequence). The CDR3 coding sequence is TGTGCCAGCAGCTTAAGGGGGCAATACAATGAGCAGTTCTTC. Its protein product is CASSLRGQYNEQFF.

The chain uses TRBV5-1 and TRBJ1-2, with D possibly matching TRBD1 (5 bases). Germline assignment: CDR1 SGHRS and CDR2 YFSETQ. The CDR3 is 13 amino acids. Deletions cut 0 bases from V and 3 bases from J, with 6 bases between. The CDR3 region has the DNA TGCGCCAGCAGCTTGGAAGGGGACTATGGCTACACCTTC. Protein product: CASSLEGDYGYTF.

The V gene is TRBV6-5, the J gene TRBJ1-2, with D hard to call. CDR1 is MNHEY and CDR2 is SVGAGI in the germline V gene. V lost 0 bases to trimming and J lost 7 bases, with 9 bases between them. The CDR3 is 13 residues long. CDR3 DNA: TGTGCCAGCAGTTACTCACCGGGGAGTGGCTACACCTTC. Its protein product is CASSYSPGSGYTF.

The gene calls are TRBV7-2 and TRBJ1-5, with D unresolved. The ends were cut back, 1 base at V and 3 bases at J, with 10 bases in the middle. The CDR3 has 15 residues. Germline CDR1 and CDR2: SGHTA and FQGNSA. The CDR3 region has the DNA TGTGCCAGCAGCTTAGTGGGCCAGGACAATCAGCCCCAGCATTTT. This sequence encodes CASSLVGQDNQPQHF.

The chain is built from TRBV15 and TRBJ2-3; D gene unclear. Germline V CDR1 and CDR2: LNHNV, YYDKDF (reference sequence). The CDR3 length is 13 residues. V was cut by 0 bases and J by 6 bases, with 7 bases left in between. The CDR3 protein is CATSRDLEDTQYF. CDR3 in DNA: TGTGCCACCAGCAGAGATTTAGAGGATACGCAGTATTTT.

The CDR3 loop reads CASSERGLDPWDGYGYTF. The CDR3 nucleotides are TGCGCCAGCAGTGAGCGGGGCTTAGATCCCTGGGATGGCTATGGCTACACCTTC. The V and J genes are TRBV10-2 and TRBJ1-2; D perhaps matches TRBD1 (5 bases). Trimming removed 2 bases at V and 4 bases at J, with 23 bases between. The CDR3 contains 18 residues. CDR1 WSHSY and CDR2 SAAADI come from the germline V gene.

This clone is a singleton in its sample. This chain connects TRBV5-6 to TRBJ2-2; maybe TRBD1 (5 bases). V shed 5 bases and J shed 7 bases, with 18 bases lying between them. The germline V gene encodes CDR1 SGHDT and CDR2 YYEEEE. The CDR3 contains 15 residues. The CDR3 bases are TGTGCCAGCAGAATGCGGACACCTTCGAGCGGGGAGCTGTTTTTT. This codes for CASRMRTPSSGELFF.